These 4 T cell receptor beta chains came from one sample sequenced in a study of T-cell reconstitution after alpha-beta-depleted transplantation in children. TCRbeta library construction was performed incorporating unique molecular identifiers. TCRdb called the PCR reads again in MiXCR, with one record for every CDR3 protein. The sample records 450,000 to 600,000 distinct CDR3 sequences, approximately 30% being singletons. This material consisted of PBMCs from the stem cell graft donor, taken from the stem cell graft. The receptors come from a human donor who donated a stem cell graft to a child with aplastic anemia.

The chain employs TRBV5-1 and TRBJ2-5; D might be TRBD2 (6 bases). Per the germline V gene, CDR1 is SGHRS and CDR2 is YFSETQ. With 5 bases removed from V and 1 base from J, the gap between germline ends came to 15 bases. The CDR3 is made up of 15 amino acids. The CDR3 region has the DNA TGCGCCAGCAGTTTCGGGACTCGCCTCCAAGAGACCCAGTACTTC. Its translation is CASSFGTRLQETQYF.

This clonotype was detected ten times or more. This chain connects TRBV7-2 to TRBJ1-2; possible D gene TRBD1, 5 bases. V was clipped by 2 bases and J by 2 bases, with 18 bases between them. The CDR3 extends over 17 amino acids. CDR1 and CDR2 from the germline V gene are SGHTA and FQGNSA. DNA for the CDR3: TGTGCCAGCAGCTTATTCGGGACGCGCCATGTCAACTATGGCTACACCTTC. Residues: CASSLFGTRHVNYGYTF.

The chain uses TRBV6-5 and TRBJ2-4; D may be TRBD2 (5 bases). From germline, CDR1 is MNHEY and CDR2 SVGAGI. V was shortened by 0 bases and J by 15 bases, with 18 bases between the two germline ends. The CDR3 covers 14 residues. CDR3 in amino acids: CASSYSNKRDSRYF. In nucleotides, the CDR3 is TGTGCCAGCAGTTACTCGAACAAACGGGATAGCCGGTACTTC.

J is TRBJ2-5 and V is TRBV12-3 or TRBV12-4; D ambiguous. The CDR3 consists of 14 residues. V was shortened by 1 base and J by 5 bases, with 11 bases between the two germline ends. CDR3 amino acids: CASSLGIPRETQYF. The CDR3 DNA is TGTGCCAGCAGTTTAGGGATCCCTAGGGAGACCCAGTACTTC.